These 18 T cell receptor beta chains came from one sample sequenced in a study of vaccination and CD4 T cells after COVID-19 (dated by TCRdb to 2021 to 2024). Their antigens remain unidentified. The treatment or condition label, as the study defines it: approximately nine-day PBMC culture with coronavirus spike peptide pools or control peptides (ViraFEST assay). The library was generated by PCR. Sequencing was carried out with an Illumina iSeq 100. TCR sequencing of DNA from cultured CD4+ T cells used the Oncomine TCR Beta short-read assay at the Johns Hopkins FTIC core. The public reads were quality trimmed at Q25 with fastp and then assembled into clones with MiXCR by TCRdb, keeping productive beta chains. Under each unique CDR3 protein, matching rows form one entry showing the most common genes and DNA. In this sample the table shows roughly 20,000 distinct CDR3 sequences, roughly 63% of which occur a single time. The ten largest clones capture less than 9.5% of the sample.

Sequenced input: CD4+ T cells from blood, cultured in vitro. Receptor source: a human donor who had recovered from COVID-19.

CDR3 sequence reads: CASSQPTGLGASGANVLTF. The CDR3 DNA follows: TGCGCCAGCAGCCAGCCGACAGGCTTGGGGGCCTCTGGGGCCAACGTCCTGACTTTC. This chain joins TRBV4-1 and TRBJ2-6; the D gene is possibly TRBD1 (6 bases). CDR1 and CDR2 from the germline V gene are MGHRA and YSYEKL. The CDR3 sequence is 19 residues long. Trimming stripped 3 bases from V and 0 bases from J, with 18 bases between.

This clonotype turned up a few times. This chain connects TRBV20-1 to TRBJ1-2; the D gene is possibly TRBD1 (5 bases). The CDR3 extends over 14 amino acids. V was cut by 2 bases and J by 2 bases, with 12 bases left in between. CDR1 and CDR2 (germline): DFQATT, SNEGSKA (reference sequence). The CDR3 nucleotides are TGCAGTGCTAGACTTGGGACGGACAACTATGGCTACACCTTC. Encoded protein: CSARLGTDNYGYTF.

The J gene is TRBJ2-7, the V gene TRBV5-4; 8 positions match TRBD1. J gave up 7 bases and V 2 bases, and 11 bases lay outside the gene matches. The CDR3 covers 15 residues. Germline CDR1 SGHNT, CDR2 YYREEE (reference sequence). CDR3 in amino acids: CASSFSAGNRGEQYF. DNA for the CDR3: TGTGCCAGCAGCTTTAGTGCAGGGAACAGGGGGGAGCAGTACTTC. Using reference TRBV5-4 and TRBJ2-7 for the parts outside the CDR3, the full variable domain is ETGVTQSPTHLIKTRGQQVTLRCSSQSGHNTVSWYQQALGQGPQFIFQYYREEENGRGNFPPRFSGLQFPNYSSELNVNALELDDSALYLCASSFSAGNRGEQYFGPGTRLTVT.

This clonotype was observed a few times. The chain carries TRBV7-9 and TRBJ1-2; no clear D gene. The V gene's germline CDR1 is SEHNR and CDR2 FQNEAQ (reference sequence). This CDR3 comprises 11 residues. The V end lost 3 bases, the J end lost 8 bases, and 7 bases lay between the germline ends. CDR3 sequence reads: CASSFVEGYTF. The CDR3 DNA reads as TGTGCCAGCAGCTTCGTAGAGGGCTACACCTTC. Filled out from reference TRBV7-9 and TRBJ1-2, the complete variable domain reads DTGVSQNPRHKITKRGQNVTFRCDPISEHNRLYWYRQTLGQGPEFLTYFQNEAQLEKSRLLSDRFSAERPKGSFSTLEIQRTEQGDSAMYLCASSFVEGYTFGSGTRLTVV.

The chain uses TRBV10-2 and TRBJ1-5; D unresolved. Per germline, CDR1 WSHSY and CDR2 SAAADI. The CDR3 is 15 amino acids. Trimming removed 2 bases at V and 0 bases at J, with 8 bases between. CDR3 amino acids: CASSEPGYSNQPQHF. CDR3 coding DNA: TGCGCCAGCAGTGAGCCGGGGTATAGCAATCAGCCCCAGCATTTT.

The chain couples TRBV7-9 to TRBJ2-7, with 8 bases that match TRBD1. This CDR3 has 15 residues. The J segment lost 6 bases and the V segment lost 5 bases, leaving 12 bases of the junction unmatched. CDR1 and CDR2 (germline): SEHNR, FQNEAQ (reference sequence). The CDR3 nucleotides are TGTGCCAGCAGCGGCGGACAGGGAACGGCGAGCGAGCAGTACTTC. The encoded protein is CASSGGQGTASEQYF.

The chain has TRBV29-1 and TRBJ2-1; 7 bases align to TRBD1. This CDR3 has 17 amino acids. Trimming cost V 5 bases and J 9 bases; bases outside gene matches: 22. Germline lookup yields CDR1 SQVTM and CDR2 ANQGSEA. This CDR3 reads CSVWRTGASLQRSEQFF. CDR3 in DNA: TGCAGCGTTTGGAGAACAGGGGCTAGCCTACAAAGGAGTGAGCAGTTCTTC.

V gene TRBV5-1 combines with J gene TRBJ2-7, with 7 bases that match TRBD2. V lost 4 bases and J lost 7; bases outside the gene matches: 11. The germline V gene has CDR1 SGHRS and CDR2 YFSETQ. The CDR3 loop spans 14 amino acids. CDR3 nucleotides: TGCGCCAGCAGCCCGGGACTACTTACTGGGGAGCAGTACTTC. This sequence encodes CASSPGLLTGEQYF.

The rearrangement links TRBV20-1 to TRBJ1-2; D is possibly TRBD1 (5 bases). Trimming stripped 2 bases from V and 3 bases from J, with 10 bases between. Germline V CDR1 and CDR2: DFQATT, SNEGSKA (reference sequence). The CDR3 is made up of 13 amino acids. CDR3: CSARWGLDYGYTF. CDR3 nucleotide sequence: TGCAGTGCTAGATGGGGGTTAGACTATGGCTACACCTTC.

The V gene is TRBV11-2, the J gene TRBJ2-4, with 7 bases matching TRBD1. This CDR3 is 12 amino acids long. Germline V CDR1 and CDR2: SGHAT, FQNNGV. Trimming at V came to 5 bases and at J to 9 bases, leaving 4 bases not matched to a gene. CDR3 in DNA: TGTGCCAGCAGCCCGGACAGGACCATTCAGTACTTC. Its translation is CASSPDRTIQYF.

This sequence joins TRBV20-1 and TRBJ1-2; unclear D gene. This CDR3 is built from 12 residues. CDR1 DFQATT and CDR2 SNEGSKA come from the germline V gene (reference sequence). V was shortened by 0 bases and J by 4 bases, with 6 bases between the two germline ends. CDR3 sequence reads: CSARDLGYGYTF. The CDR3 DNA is TGCAGTGCTAGAGATTTGGGCTATGGCTACACCTTC.

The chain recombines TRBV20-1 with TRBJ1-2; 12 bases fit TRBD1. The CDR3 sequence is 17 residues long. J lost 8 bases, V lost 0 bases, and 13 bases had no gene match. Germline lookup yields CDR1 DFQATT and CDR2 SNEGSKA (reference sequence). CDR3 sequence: CSARDGPGQGALSGYTF. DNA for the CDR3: TGCAGTGCTAGAGATGGGCCGGGACAGGGGGCGCTTAGCGGCTACACCTTC.

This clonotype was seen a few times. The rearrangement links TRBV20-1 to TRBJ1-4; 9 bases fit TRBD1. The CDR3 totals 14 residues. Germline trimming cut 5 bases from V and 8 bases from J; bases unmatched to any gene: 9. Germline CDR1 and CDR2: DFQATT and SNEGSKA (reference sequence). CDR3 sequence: CSAHTGGAREKLFF. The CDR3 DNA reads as TGCAGTGCTCACACAGGGGGCGCGAGAGAAAAACTGTTTTTT.

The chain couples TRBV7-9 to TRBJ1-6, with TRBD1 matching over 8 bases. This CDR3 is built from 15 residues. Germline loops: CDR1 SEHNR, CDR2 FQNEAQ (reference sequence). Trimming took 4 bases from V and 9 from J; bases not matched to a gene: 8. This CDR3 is CASSSDYTGGSPLHF. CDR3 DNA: TGTGCCAGCAGCTCAGATTATACAGGGGGTTCACCCCTCCACTTT.

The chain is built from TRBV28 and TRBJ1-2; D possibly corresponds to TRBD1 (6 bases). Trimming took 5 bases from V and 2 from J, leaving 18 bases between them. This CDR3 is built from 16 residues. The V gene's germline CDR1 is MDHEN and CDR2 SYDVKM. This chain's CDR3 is CASSPLGQLGNYGYTF. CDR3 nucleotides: TGTGCCAGCAGTCCCCTAGGACAGCTCGGGAACTATGGCTACACCTTC.

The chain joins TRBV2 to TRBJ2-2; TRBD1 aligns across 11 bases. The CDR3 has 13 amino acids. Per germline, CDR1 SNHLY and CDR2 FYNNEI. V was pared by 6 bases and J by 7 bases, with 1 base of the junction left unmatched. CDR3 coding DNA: TGTGCCAGCAGGGACAGGGGGCTCGGGGAGCTGTTTTTT. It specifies CASRDRGLGELFF.

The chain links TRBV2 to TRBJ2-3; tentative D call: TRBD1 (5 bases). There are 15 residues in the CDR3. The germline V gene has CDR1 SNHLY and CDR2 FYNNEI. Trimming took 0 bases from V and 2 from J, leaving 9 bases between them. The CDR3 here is CASSEARQFTDTQYF. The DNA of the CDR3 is TGTGCCAGCAGTGAAGCGCGACAGTTCACAGATACGCAGTATTTT.

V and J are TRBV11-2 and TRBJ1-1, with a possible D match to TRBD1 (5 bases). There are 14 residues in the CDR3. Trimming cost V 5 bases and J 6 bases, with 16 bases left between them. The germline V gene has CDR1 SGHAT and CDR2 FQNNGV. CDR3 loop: CASSPWGGIAEAFF. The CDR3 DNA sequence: TGTGCCAGCAGCCCTTGGGGGGGGATCGCTGAAGCTTTCTTT.